This is a list of T cell receptor beta chains from one sample in a study of control samples from healthy donors and cancer patients. Measured with immunoSEQ multiplex PCR; TCRdb has only the in-frame clones, and not every one. The sample yields about 120,000 clones, around 89% seen once. Sample: blood. These receptor sequences come from a woman in her sixties or seventies in good health. Both conserved end residues are part of each CDR3. D genes are given only for firm matches. Rows may omit the clone size; those that give it use once, few, many or a size class.

j_gene | v_gene | d_gene | abundance | CDR3aa | CDR3nt
TRBJ2-6 | TRBV4-3 | NA | NA | CASSRLASSGANVLTF | TGCGCCAGCAGCCGTTTAGCGTCGTCTGGGGCCAACGTCCTGACTTTC
TRBJ2-1 | TRBV2 | TRBD1 | NA | CASGLGQGRNEQFF | TGTGCCAGCGGGTTGGGACAGGGGAGAAATGAGCAGTTCTTC
TRBJ1-2 | TRBV11-1 | TRBD1 | NA | CASSPTGYGYTF | TGTGCCAGCAGCCCGACAGGGTATGGCTACACCTTC
TRBJ2-5 | TRBV19 | TRBD2 | few | CASSIGFPSGQETQYF | TGTGCCAGTAGTATAGGTTTCCCTAGCGGACAAGAGACCCAGTACTTC
TRBJ1-5 | TRBV27 | NA | NA | CASSFSRVNQPQHF | TGTGCCAGCAGTTTTTCCAGGGTCAATCAGCCCCAGCATTTT
TRBJ1-6 | TRBV11-2 | NA | NA | CASSLSGYNSPLHF | TGTGCCAGCAGCTTATCAGGATATAATTCACCCCTCCACTTT
TRBJ2-5 | TRBV4-2 | NA | NA | CASSQDPVPSGETQYF | TGTGCCAGCAGCCAAGATCCCGTCCCTTCGGGAGAGACCCAGTACTTC
TRBJ1-5 | TRBV18 | NA | NA | CASSPVRTILFGGDWSSNQPQHF | TGTGCCAGCTCACCCGTTCGGACTATTCTATTCGGAGGCGACTGGAGTAGCAATCAGCCCCAGCATTTT
TRBJ2-5 | TRBV9 | TRBD2 | few | CASSVSGGLQETQYF | TGTGCCAGCAGCGTTAGCGGGGGCCTTCAAGAGACCCAGTACTTC
TRBJ1-2 | TRBV27 | TRBD1 | few | CASSPRTGGFGYTF | TGTGCCAGCAGTCCACGGACAGGGGGCTTTGGCTACACCTTC
TRBJ2-5 | TRBV18 | NA | NA | CASSPPSQKETQYF | TGTGCCAGCTCACCACCAAGTCAGAAAGAGACCCAGTACTTC
TRBJ1-2 | TRBV5-5 | TRBD1 | NA | CASSLTLDRAGVNYGYTF | TGTGCCAGCAGCTTGACCCTAGACAGGGCGGGTGTTAACTATGGCTACACCTTC
TRBJ2-2 | TRBV7-8 | NA | once | CASRNFAGVSTGELFF | TGTGCCAGCAGAAATTTCGCCGGGGTGAGCACCGGGGAGCTGTTTTTT
TRBJ2-1 | TRBV4-3 | TRBD1 | NA | CASSQGTGAFNEQFF | TGCGCCAGCAGCCAAGGGACAGGGGCCTTCAATGAGCAGTTCTTC
TRBJ1-5 | TRBV2 | NA | NA | CASSEQGVNQPQHF | TGTGCCAGCAGTGAACAGGGCGTCAATCAGCCCCAGCATTTT
TRBJ2-2 | TRBV29-1 | NA | once | CSVGRGVTGELFF | TGCAGCGTTGGACGAGGGGTTACCGGGGAGCTGTTTTTT
TRBJ2-7 | TRBV6-5 | NA | NA | CASTLSGPGAYEQYF | TGTGCCAGCACCTTATCCGGGCCCGGAGCCTACGAGCAGTACTTC
TRBJ2-3 | TRBV4-1 | NA | NA | CASSLLPQVPDTQYF | TGCGCCAGCAGCCTCCTCCCGCAGGTCCCAGATACGCAGTATTTT
TRBJ2-5 | TRBV5-1 | NA | NA | CASSRDSKQETQYF | TGCGCCAGCAGCCGGGACTCGAAGCAAGAGACCCAGTACTTC
TRBJ1-5 | TRBV7-8 | TRBD1 | NA | CASSLAEGRGGNQPQHF | TGTGCCAGCAGCTTAGCGGAGGGCAGGGGGGGCAATCAGCCCCAGCATTTT
TRBJ2-5 | TRBV29-1 | NA | NA | CSVDPQRGETQYF | TGCAGCGTTGACCCGCAACGAGGGGAGACCCAGTACTTC
TRBJ2-7 | TRBV5-1 | TRBD1 | once | CASSRREGGHHREQYF | TGCGCCAGCAGCCGACGAGAAGGGGGCCACCACCGAGAGCAGTACTTC
TRBJ1-5 | TRBV7-2 | NA | once | CASSQLGQPQHF | TGTGCCAGCAGCCAGCTCGGGCAGCCCCAGCATTTT
TRBJ2-3 | TRBV15 | NA | few | CATSRDPPPGTDTQYF | TGTGCCACCAGCAGAGACCCTCCCCCCGGCACAGATACGCAGTATTTT
TRBJ1-1 | TRBV3-1/TRBV3-2 | NA | NA | CASSHDPGTEAFF | TGTGCCAGCAGCCACGACCCGGGCACTGAAGCTTTCTTT
TRBJ2-7 | TRBV10-3 | TRBD1 | NA | CATTGGDEQYF | TGTGCCACAACAGGGGGCGACGAGCAGTACTTC
TRBJ2-3 | TRBV5-6 | NA | NA | CASSLIDTDTQYF | TGTGCCAGCAGCTTGATAGACACAGATACGCAGTATTTT
TRBJ2-7 | TRBV18 | TRBD2 | few | CASSPGIAGDYEQYF | TGTGCCAGCTCCCCGGGGATAGCGGGGGATTACGAGCAGTACTTC
TRBJ2-5 | TRBV21-1 | NA | NA | CASSKVPGQGYLETQYF | TGTGCCAGCAGCAAAGTACCGGGACAGGGGTATTTGGAGACCCAGTACTTC
TRBJ2-7 | TRBV3-1/TRBV3-2 | NA | NA | CASSPVRVSGYEQYF | TGTGCCAGCAGTCCCGTGCGGGTCTCGGGCTACGAGCAGTACTTC
TRBJ1-1 | TRBV7-9 | NA | NA | CASSLQGPNTEAFF | TGTGCCAGCAGCTTACAGGGGCCAAACACTGAAGCTTTCTTT
TRBJ1-5 | TRBV7-2 | NA | NA | CASRPPGGGQPQHF | TGTGCCAGCAGACCGCCCGGAGGGGGTCAGCCCCAGCATTTT
TRBJ2-5 | TRBV7-2 | TRBD2 | NA | CASSSMGGRETQYF | TGTGCCAGCAGCTCAATGGGAGGGAGGGAGACCCAGTACTTC
TRBJ2-2 | TRBV10-1 | NA | NA | CASMRGNTGELFF | TGCGCCAGCATGCGGGGGAACACCGGGGAGCTGTTTTTT
TRBJ2-5 | TRBV5-1 | NA | NA | CASSLVRIGETQYF | TGCGCCAGCAGCTTGGTCAGGATCGGGGAGACCCAGTACTTC
TRBJ2-3 | TRBV2 | TRBD1 | NA | CASSDRGQGRAQYF | TGTGCCAGCAGTGATAGGGGACAGGGTCGAGCGCAGTATTTT
TRBJ1-5 | TRBV19 | NA | NA | CASSTGDRQVQPQHF | TGTGCCAGTAGTACCGGGGACCGGCAGGTACAGCCCCAGCATTTT
TRBJ2-5 | TRBV9 | TRBD2 | NA | CASSVASGIAGQETQYF | TGTGCCAGCAGCGTAGCCTCTGGGATAGCGGGGCAAGAGACCCAGTACTTC
TRBJ1-2 | TRBV29-1 | TRBD1 | NA | CSARQGADYGYTF | TGCAGCGCTAGACAGGGAGCGGACTATGGCTACACCTTC
TRBJ2-1 | TRBV6-6 | TRBD1 | NA | CASSYKGQGGGHEQFF | TGTGCCAGCAGTTACAAGGGACAGGGAGGTGGCCATGAGCAGTTCTTC
TRBJ1-1 | TRBV5-1 | NA | few | CASSPGTGNTEAFF | TGCGCCAGCAGCCCGGGGACGGGGAACACTGAAGCTTTCTTT
TRBJ1-5 | TRBV18 | NA | NA | CASSPWNNLDGPQHF | TGTGCCAGCTCACCTTGGAACAACCTCGATGGGCCCCAGCATTTT
TRBJ1-2 | TRBV11-2 | TRBD1 | NA | CASSSGGGYYGYTF | TGTGCCAGCAGCTCAGGGGGGGGCTACTATGGCTACACCTTC
TRBJ1-2 | TRBV27 | NA | NA | CASSFLPMEGQGYTF | TGTGCCAGCAGTTTTCTCCCAATGGAGGGCCAGGGCTACACCTTC
TRBJ2-1 | TRBV9 | NA | NA | CASSVAPQNDNEQFF | TGTGCCAGCAGCGTAGCCCCGCAGAACGACAATGAGCAGTTCTTC
TRBJ2-5 | TRBV6-5 | TRBD1 | NA | CASRRGPQETQYF | TGTGCCAGCAGGAGGGGGCCCCAAGAGACCCAGTACTTC